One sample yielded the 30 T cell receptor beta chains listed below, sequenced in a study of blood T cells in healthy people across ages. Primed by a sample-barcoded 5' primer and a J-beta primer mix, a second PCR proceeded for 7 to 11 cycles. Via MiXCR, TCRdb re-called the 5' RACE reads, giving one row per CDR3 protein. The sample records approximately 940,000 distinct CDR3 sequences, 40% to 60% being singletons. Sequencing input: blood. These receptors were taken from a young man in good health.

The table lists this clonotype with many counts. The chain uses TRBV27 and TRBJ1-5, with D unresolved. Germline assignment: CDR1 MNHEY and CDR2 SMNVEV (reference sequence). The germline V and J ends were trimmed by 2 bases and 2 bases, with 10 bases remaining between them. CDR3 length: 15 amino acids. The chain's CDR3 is CASSLKGRGNQPQHF. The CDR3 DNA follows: TGTGCCAGCAGTTTAAAGGGAAGGGGCAATCAGCCCCAGCATTTT.

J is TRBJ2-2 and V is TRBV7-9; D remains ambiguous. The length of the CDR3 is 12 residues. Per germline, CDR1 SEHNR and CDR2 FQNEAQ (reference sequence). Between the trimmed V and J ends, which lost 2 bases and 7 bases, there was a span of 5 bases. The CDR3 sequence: CASSLYSGELFF. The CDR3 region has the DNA TGTGCCAGCAGCTTATACAGCGGGGAGCTGTTTTTT.

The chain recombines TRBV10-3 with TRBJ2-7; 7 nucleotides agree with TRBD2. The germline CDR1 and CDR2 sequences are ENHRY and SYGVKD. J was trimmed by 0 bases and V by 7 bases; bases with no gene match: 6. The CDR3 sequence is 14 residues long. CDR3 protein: CAITSKRDSYEQYF. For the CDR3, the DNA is TGTGCCATCACCTCTAAGCGGGACTCCTACGAGCAGTACTTC.

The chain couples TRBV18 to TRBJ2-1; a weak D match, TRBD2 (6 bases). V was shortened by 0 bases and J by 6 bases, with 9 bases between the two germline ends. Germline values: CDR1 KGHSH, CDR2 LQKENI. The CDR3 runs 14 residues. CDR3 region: CASSPPTRTNEQFF. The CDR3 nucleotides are TGTGCCAGCTCACCACCGACTAGGACCAATGAGCAGTTCTTC.

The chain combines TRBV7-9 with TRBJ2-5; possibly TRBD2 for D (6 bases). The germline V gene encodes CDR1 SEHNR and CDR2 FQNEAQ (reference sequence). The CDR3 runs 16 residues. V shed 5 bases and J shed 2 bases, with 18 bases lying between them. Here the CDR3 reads CASSPISGRHQETQYF. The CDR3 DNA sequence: TGTGCCAGCAGCCCCATCAGTGGGAGGCATCAAGAGACCCAGTACTTC. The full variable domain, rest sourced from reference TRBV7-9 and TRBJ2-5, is DTGVSQNPRHKITKRGQNVTFRCDPISEHNRLYWYRQTLGQGPEFLTYFQNEAQLEKSRLLSDRFSAERPKGSFSTLEIQRTEQGDSAMYLCASSPISGRHQETQYFGPGTRLLVL.

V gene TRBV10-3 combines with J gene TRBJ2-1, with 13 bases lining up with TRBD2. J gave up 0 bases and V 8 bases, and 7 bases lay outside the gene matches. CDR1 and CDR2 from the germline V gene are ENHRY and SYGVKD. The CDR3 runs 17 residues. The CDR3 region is CAIGTSGAIGSYNEQFF. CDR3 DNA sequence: TGTGCCATCGGGACTAGCGGGGCCATCGGCTCCTACAATGAGCAGTTCTTC.

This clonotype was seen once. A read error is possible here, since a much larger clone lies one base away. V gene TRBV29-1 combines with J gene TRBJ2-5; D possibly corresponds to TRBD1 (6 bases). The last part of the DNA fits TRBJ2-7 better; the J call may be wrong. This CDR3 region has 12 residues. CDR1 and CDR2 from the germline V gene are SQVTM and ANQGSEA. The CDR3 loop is CSVTGRGHEQYF. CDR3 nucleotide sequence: TGCAGCGTGACGGGCAGGGGCCACGAGCAGTACTTC.

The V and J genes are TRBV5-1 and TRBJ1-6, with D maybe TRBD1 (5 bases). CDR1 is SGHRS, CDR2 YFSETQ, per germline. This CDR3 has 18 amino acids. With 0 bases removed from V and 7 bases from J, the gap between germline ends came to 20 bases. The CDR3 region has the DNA TGCGCCAGCAGCTTGGGGATCGTGGGCAGGGCGGAGAATTCACCCCTCCACTTT. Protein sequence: CASSLGIVGRAENSPLHF.

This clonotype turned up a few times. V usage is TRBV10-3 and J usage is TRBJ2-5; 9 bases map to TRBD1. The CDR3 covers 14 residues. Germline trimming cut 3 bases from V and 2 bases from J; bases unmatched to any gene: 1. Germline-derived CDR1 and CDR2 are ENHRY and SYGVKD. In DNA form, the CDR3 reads TGTGCCATCAGTGACGGACAGGGGCAAGAGACCCAGTACTTC. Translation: CAISDGQGQETQYF.

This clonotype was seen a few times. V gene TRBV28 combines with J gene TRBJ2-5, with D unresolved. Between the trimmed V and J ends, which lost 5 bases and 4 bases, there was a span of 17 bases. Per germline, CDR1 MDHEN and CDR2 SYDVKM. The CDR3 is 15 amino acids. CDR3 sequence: CASSGSNSLSETQYF. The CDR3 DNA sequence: TGTGCCAGCAGTGGATCGAACAGCCTTTCAGAGACCCAGTACTTC.

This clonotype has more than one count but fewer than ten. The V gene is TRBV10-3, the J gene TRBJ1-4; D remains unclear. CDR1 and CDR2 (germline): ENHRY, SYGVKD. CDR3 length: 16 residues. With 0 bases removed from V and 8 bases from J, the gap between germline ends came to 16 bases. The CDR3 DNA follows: TGTGCCATCAGTGAGTCGCCATTCAGACGTGGGGAAAAACTGTTTTTT. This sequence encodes CAISESPFRRGEKLFF.

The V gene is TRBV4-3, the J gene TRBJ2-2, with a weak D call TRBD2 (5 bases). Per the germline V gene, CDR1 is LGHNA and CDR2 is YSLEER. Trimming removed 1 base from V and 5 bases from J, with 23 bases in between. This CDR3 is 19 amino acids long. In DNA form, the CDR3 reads TGCGCCAGCAGCCAAGGCCGTGCGGTGTCAGAGGGAGAGACCGGGGAGCTGTTTTTT. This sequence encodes CASSQGRAVSEGETGELFF.

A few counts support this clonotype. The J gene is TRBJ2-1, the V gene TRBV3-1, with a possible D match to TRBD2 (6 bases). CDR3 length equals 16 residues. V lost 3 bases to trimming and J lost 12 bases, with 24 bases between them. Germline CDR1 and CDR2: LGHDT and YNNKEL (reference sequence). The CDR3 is CASSHTSGVGAVAQFF. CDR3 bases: TGTGCCAGCAGCCACACCTCGGGGGTCGGGGCCGTAGCGCAGTTCTTC.

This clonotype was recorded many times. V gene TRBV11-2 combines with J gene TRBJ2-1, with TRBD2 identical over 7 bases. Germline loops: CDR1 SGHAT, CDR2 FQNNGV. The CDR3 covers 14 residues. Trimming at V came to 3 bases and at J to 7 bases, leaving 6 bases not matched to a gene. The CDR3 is CASSLAAGINEQFF. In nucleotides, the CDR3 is TGTGCCAGCAGCTTGGCAGCGGGGATTAATGAGCAGTTCTTC.

CDR3 protein: CASRKNGPSIQYF. The CDR3 nucleotides read TGTGCCAGCAGAAAAAATGGGCCCAGCATTCAGTACTTC. This rearrangement joins TRBV6-2 or TRBV6-3 to TRBJ2-4; no firm D call. The V gene lost 6 bases and the J gene lost 9 bases, with 15 bases spanning the gap. Per the germline V gene, CDR1 is MNHEY and CDR2 is SVGEGT. This CDR3 spans 13 amino acids.

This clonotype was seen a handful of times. This CDR3 reads CASSSQAGGEDTQYF. DNA for the CDR3: TGTGCCAGCAGCTCACAGGCCGGGGGAGAAGATACGCAGTATTTT. The chain employs TRBV6-5 and TRBJ2-3; TRBD2 is a possible D gene (6 bases). This CDR3 spans 15 amino acids. Trimming took off 6 bases at V and 5 bases at J, with 18 bases between the two ends. Germline CDR1 is MNHEY and CDR2 is SVGAGI.

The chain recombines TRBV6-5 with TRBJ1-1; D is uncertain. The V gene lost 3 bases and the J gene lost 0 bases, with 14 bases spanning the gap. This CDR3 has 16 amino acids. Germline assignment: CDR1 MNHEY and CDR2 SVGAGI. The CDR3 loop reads CASSYLTQDMNTEAFF. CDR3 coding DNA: TGTGCCAGCAGTTATTTGACCCAAGATATGAACACTGAAGCTTTCTTT.

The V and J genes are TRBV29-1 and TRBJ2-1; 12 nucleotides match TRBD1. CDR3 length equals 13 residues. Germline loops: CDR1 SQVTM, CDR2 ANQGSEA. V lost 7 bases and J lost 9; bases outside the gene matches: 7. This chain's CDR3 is CSAGDRGRGEQFF. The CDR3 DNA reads TGCAGCGCGGGGGACAGGGGGCGCGGTGAGCAGTTCTTC.

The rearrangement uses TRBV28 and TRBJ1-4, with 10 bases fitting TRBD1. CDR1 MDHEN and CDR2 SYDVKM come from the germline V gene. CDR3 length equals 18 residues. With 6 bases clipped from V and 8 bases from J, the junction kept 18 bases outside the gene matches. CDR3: CASSPLPGQGGMWEKLFF. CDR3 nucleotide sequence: TGTGCCAGCAGCCCCCTCCCCGGACAGGGGGGTATGTGGGAAAAACTGTTTTTT. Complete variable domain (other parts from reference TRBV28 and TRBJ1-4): DVKVTQSSRYLVKRTGEKVFLECVQDMDHENMFWYRQDPGLGLRLIYFSYDVKMKEKGDIPEGYSVSREKKERFSLILESASTNQTSMYLCASSPLPGQGGMWEKLFFGSGTQLSVL.

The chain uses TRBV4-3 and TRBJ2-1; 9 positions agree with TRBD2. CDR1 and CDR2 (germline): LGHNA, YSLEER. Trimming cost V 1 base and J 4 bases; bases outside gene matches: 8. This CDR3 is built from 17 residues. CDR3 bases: TGCGCCAGCAGCCAAGTGTTAGCGGGGGAGAGTTACAATGAGCAGTTCTTC. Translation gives CASSQVLAGESYNEQFF.

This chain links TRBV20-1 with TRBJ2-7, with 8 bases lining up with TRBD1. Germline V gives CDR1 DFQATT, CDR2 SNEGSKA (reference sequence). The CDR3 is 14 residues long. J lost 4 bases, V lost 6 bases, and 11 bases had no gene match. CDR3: CSANPGQALYEQYF. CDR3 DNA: TGCAGTGCCAATCCGGGACAGGCGTTGTACGAGCAGTACTTC.

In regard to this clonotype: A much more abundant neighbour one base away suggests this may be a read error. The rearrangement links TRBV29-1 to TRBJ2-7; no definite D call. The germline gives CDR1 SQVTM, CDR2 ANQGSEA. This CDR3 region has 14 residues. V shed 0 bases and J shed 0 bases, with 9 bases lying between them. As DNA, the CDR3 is TGCAGCGTTGAAGAGACACGCGGCTCCTACGAGCAGTACTTC. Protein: CSVEETRGSYEQYF.

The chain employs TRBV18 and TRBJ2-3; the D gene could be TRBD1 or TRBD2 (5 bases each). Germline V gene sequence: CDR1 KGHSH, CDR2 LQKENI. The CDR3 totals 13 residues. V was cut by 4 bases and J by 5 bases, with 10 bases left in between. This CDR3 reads CASSLGDEDTQYF. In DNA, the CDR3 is TGTGCCAGCTCACTAGGGGACGAAGATACGCAGTATTTT.

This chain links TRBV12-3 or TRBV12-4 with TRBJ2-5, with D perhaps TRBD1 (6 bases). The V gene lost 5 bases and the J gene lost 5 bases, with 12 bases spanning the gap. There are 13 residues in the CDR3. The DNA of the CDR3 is TGTGCCAGCAGTGTACAGGGCGCGGAGACCCAGTACTTC. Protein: CASSVQGAETQYF.

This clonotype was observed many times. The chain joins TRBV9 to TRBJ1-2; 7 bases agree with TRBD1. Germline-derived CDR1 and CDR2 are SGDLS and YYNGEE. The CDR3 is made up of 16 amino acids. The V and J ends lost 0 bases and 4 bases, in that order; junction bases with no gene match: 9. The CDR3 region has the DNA TGTGCCAGCAGCGTAGCGGCAGGGGGGTACAGCTATGGCTACACCTTC. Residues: CASSVAAGGYSYGYTF. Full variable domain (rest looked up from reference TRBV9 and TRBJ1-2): DSGVTQTPKHLITATGQRVTLRCSPRSGDLSVYWYQQSLDQGLQFLIQYYNGEERAKGNILERFSAQQFPDLHSELNLSSLELGDSALYFCASSVAAGGYSYGYTFGSGTRLTVV.

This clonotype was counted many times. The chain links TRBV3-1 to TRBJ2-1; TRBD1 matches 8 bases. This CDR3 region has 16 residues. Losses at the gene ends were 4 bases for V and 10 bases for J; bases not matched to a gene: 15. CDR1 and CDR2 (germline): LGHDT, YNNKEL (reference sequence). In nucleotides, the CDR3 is TGTGCCAGCAGCCCGAGGACAGGGATCAGGCAATGGGAGCAGTTCTTC. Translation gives CASSPRTGIRQWEQFF.

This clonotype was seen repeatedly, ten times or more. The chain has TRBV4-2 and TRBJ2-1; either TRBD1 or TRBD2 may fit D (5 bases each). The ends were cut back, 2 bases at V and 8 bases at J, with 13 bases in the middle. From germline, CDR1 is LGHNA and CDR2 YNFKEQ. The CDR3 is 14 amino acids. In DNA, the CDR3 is TGTGCCAGCAGCCAATTCCGAGGGACGGATGAGCAGTTCTTC. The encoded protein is CASSQFRGTDEQFF.

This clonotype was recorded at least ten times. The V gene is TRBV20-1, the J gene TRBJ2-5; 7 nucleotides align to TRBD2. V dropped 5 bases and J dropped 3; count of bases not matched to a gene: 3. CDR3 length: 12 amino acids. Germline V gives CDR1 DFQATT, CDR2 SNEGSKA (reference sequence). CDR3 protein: CSAPSGKETQYF. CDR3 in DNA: TGCAGTGCTCCCAGCGGGAAAGAGACCCAGTACTTC.

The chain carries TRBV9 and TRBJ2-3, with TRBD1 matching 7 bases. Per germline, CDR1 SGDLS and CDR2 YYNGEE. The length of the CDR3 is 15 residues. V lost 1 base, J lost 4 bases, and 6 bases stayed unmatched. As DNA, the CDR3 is TGTGCCAGCAGCGTATCCGTCAGGGGGTCAGATACGCAGTATTTT. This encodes CASSVSVRGSDTQYF.

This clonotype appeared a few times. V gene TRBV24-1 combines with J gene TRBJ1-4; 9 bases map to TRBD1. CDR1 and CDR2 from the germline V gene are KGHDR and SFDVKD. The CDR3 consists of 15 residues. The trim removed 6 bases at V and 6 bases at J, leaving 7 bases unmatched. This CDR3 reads CATSTGQGIDEKLFF. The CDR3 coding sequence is TGTGCCACCAGTACAGGACAGGGGATCGATGAAAAACTGTTTTTT.